The TCR beta chain under discussion was sequenced for a study of blood T cell repertoires in COVID-19 (dated by TCRdb to between 2020 and 2021). Some background on the complete study: The collaborator samples originated in the United States, Italy and Spain and spanned the acute and convalescent phases of COVID-19. Where available, HLA class I and class II types were obtained from metadata supplied by the sample provider rather than from assay-based typing. A de-identified subject ID, COVID-19 status, age in years and sex were almost always included in the sample metadata. The repertoires were released in a freely available public database meant as a resource for research on the immune response to SARS-CoV-2. The samples were drawn from the first 160 participants of the ongoing ImmuneRACE study and from more than 1,000 subjects provided by 6 global collaborators. The dataset comprised deeply sampled blood TCRbeta repertoires from subjects exposed to, actively infected with, or recovered from COVID-19. The prospective study material was composed of cDNA or gDNA derived from T cells, B-cell-depleted T cells, or PBMCs.

On this clone: This receptor's antigen is unknown. No much larger clone exists at a distance of one base, and base qualities are not known.

Participants in the prospective study were aged roughly 18 to 89 years, lived in about two dozen United States geographic areas, and enrolled through a virtual design. In the prospective study, participants were assigned to cohorts based on the clinical history participants reported in a screening survey and a study questionnaire. Exposed participants had been in contact with someone with a PCR-confirmed or clinician-diagnosed COVID-19 case within 2 weeks of study entry. In the prospective study, mobile phlebotomists collected whole blood, serum and a nasopharyngeal or oropharyngeal swab from each participant. Additional blood draws and questionnaires over an approximately 2-month period could optionally be provided by prospective study participants. Blood samples from the prospective study were shipped frozen or at room temperature prior to DNA extraction. TCRbeta CDR3 regions were amplified from genomic DNA using the immunoSEQ Assay, a bias-controlled multiplex PCR. Processing in the source paper ran as follows. Nucleated cell counts per sample were estimated from amplification of reference gene primers within the assay. To quantify the absolute abundance of each unique TCRbeta CDR3 rearrangement, sequence reads were collapsed and filtered. For each sample, productive Simpson clonality was calculated as the square root of Simpson's diversity index across productive rearrangements. Sourced from immuneACCESS, this table was stored by TCRdb with only in-frame sequences that have V and J called. A share of the clones is absent; for the studies checked, an unresolved V gene accounts for under half, and the remainder has no known explanation. The V and J calls and clone size were taken over from that table, and D and trimming were inferred from the DNA. Across this sample there are 120,000 to 150,000 clones, with 84% seen only once. The ten largest clones represent 5.8% of the sample.

The junction shows trimming of 5 bases on V and 7 bases on J, and the gene matches do not reach 13 bases of it. From cysteine to phenylalanine, the CDR3 is 15 amino acids long. Left in the record is the CDR3 DNA by itself, 45 bases read in frame from the first base. The germline V gene yields SGHNT for CDR1 and YENEEA for CDR2. Paper-wide results and their limitations: Clinical and demographic metadata were provided uncurated, with the amount varying by source and participant.

Recombination linked TRBV11-3 to TRBJ2-7, with TRBD2 matching 8 junction bases. The receptor was isolated from a woman aged 45-60 years who had been exposed to COVID-19. Sample: PBMCs or T cells enriched from blood (not recorded which). The base sequence is TGTGCCAGCAGCCTCAGCGGGGGCCAGGGTGAGGAGCAGTACTTC. Translation gives CASSLSGGQGEEQYF.